The 27 T cell receptor beta chains in this list originate from one sample, sequenced in a study of regulatory T cells in long-lasting Graves disease. Arm-PCR of CDR3 regions and iRepertoire HTBI primers were used to build TCR beta libraries. TCRdb passed the multiplex PCR reads through MiXCR, listing each CDR3 protein once. The sample consists of 390,000 or so distinct CDR3 sequences, approximately 25% of them appearing once. This sample's time point: persistent/refractory GD, antithyroid drugs over 5 years with positive TRAb. PBMC-extracted RNA yielded the TCR library. Sequencing was performed on peripheral blood mononuclear cells (PBMCs), taken when the disease was refractory, from a patient treated with antithyroid drugs. The receptors come from a woman aged 40 to 55 with Graves disease.

The rearrangement uses TRBV3-1 and TRBJ2-4; no clear D gene. V gave up 3 bases and J gave up 0 bases, with 12 bases separating them. This CDR3 has 16 amino acids. In germline, CDR1 is LGHDT, CDR2 YNNKEL (reference sequence). CDR3 sequence: CASSHQTFLAKNIQYF. CDR3 nucleotides: TGTGCCAGCAGCCATCAAACGTTCCTAGCCAAAAACATTCAGTACTTC.

This clonotype was detected only a few times. This sequence joins TRBV27 and TRBJ2-1; 10 bases match TRBD2. Germline CDR1 is MNHEY and CDR2 is SMNVEV (reference sequence). This CDR3 comprises 15 residues. The junction had 9 bases not matched to a gene; V was cut back by 6 bases and J by 7 bases. CDR3 bases: TGTGCCAGCAGGGAAGCGGGAGGGCCTAGGAATGAGCAGTTCTTC. Encoded protein: CASREAGGPRNEQFF.

V is TRBV9 and J is TRBJ2-2; possibly TRBD1 for D (6 bases). CDR3 size: 14 residues. V lost 3 bases and J 6 bases, leaving 12 bases between the germline ends. CDR1 and CDR2 from the germline V gene are SGDLS and YYNGEE. This chain's CDR3 is CASSDYRVPGELFF. The CDR3 nucleotides are TGTGCCAGCAGCGACTACAGGGTACCCGGGGAGCTGTTTTTT. Looking up the rest from reference TRBV9 and TRBJ2-2 gives the full variable domain: DSGVTQTPKHLITATGQRVTLRCSPRSGDLSVYWYQQSLDQGLQFLIQYYNGEERAKGNILERFSAQQFPDLHSELNLSSLELGDSALYFCASSDYRVPGELFFGEGSRLTVL.

J is TRBJ2-7 and V is TRBV7-8; TRBD2 is a possible D gene (5 bases). CDR3 length: 15 amino acids. Trimming pared 2 bases from V and 6 bases from J, leaving 17 bases between. Germline-derived CDR1 and CDR2 are SGHVS and FQNEAQ. The CDR3 reads CASSLRGPNEGEQYF. The DNA of the CDR3 is TGTGCCAGCAGCTTACGAGGGCCCAACGAGGGCGAGCAGTACTTC.

This clonotype was counted at least ten times. This chain connects TRBV2 to TRBJ2-5, with D tentatively TRBD1 (6 bases). Germline lookup yields CDR1 SNHLY and CDR2 FYNNEI. V gave up 6 bases and J gave up 4 bases, with 21 bases separating them. The CDR3 contains 16 residues. In nucleotides, the CDR3 is TGTGCCAGCAGGAACTGGGGGCAGGGTGGTATAGAGACCCAGTACTTC. It is translated as CASRNWGQGGIETQYF.

There are a few counts of this clonotype. V usage is TRBV20-1 and J usage is TRBJ1-5; the D is unclear. This CDR3 contains 14 residues. The germline V and J ends were trimmed by 1 base and 2 bases, with 9 bases remaining between them. Germline V gene lookup returns CDR1 DFQATT and CDR2 SNEGSKA (reference sequence). CDR3 nucleotide sequence: TGCAGTGCTAGAGGGGGATCAGGCAATCAGCCCCAGCATTTT. Protein sequence: CSARGGSGNQPQHF.

This chain joins TRBV3-1 and TRBJ1-3, with no clear D. This CDR3 has 15 amino acids. V lost 0 bases to trimming and J lost 0 bases, with 6 bases between them. Germline V gives CDR1 LGHDT, CDR2 YNNKEL (reference sequence). CDR3 nucleotide sequence: TGTGCCAGCAGCCAAGATCTGACCTCTGGAAACACCATATATTTT. Translated: CASSQDLTSGNTIYF.

This clonotype has a handful of counts. The chain carries TRBV5-1 and TRBJ2-5; D gene unclear. Per the germline V gene, CDR1 is SGHRS and CDR2 is YFSETQ. The V end lost 0 bases, the J end lost 5 bases, and 11 bases lay between the germline ends. This CDR3 contains 14 residues. CDR3 DNA sequence: TGCGCCAGCAGCTTGGCGGGCGAGTGGGAGACCCAGTACTTC. Translating gives CASSLAGEWETQYF.

The table lists this clonotype with many counts. The chain combines TRBV28 with TRBJ2-7; TRBD1 aligns across 8 bases. V was clipped by 3 bases and J by 1 base; unmatched bases: 5. CDR1 and CDR2 (germline): MDHEN, SYDVKM. There are 15 residues in the CDR3. CDR3 nucleotides: TGTGCCAGCAGTTTTGGGTGGACAGGGTCCTACGAGCAGTACTTC. Translation: CASSFGWTGSYEQYF.

In its sample, this clonotype was seen many times. The chain links TRBV28 to TRBJ2-7, with 13 bases identical to TRBD2. The CDR3 consists of 14 residues. The ends lost 4 bases at V and 7 bases at J; junction bases unmatched: 4. CDR1 is MDHEN, CDR2 SYDVKM, per germline. The CDR3 DNA reads TGTGCCAGCAGTTCGGGACTAGCGGGACGTGAGCAGTACTTC. Residues: CASSSGLAGREQYF.

There are many counts of this clonotype. This chain connects TRBV6-5 to TRBJ2-7; 9 nucleotides agree with TRBD2. V lost 4 bases and J lost 3; bases outside the gene matches: 16. The CDR3 spans 18 residues. CDR1 is MNHEY, CDR2 SVGAGI, per germline. The CDR3, as DNA: TGTGCCAGCAGTTCCAGCGGGAGGAAAGGGGCAACCTACTACGAGCAGTACTTC. Protein product: CASSSSGRKGATYYEQYF.

This clonotype showed up many times. The rearrangement links TRBV6-5 to TRBJ2-7; no clear D gene. The length of the CDR3 is 15 residues. The V end lost 2 bases, the J end lost 1 base, and 12 bases lay between the germline ends. Germline lookup yields CDR1 MNHEY and CDR2 SVGAGI. The CDR3 loop reads CASSYPSDGSYEQYF. The CDR3 nucleotides are TGTGCCAGCAGTTACCCCTCGGACGGATCCTACGAGCAGTACTTC.

This clonotype was seen more than once but under ten times. V and J are TRBV29-1 and TRBJ2-4; D unresolved. V was pared by 7 bases and J by 4 bases, with 8 bases between. Germline V gene data show CDR1 as SQVTM and CDR2 as ANQGSEA. The CDR3 is made up of 11 amino acids. The CDR3 is CSADMKNIQYF. The DNA for the CDR3 is TGCAGCGCTGACATGAAAAACATTCAGTACTTC.

Comment on this clonotype: A clone one base away is much larger, so this may be a read error. The CDR3 region has the DNA TGTGCCAGCAGTTACTCATGGACCGGGGAGCTGTTTTTT. Translation gives CASSYSWTGELFF. This chain uses TRBV6-2 or TRBV6-3 with TRBJ2-2; D is unresolved. The CDR3 runs 13 residues. Trimming stripped 0 bases from V and 5 bases from J, with 4 bases between. Germline CDR1 is MNHEY and CDR2 is SVGEGT.

This clonotype occurred a few times. The chain links TRBV2 to TRBJ2-7; TRBD2 matches at 8 bases. The CDR3 runs 15 residues. CDR1 SNHLY and CDR2 FYNNEI come from the germline V gene. The V segment lost 3 bases and the J segment 3 bases; nucleotides outside the gene matches: 7. CDR3 nucleotides: TGTGCCAGCAGTGAGAACTGGCTAGCGGGCTACGAGCAGTACTTC. This gives the protein CASSENWLAGYEQYF.

This clonotype was picked up many times. The CDR3 sequence is CASKERFAYEQYF. CDR3 sequence (DNA): TGTGCCAGCAAAGAGCGGTTCGCCTACGAGCAGTACTTC. The V call is TRBV2, the J call TRBJ2-7; possibly TRBD2 for D (5 bases). The germline V gene encodes CDR1 SNHLY and CDR2 FYNNEI. The CDR3 contains 13 residues. The V end lost 7 bases, the J end lost 2 bases, and 12 bases lay between the germline ends.

The chain employs TRBV29-1 and TRBJ2-3, with D tentatively TRBD1 or TRBD2 (5 bases each). The CDR3 covers 12 residues. The V gene lost 6 bases and the J gene lost 6 bases, with 13 bases spanning the gap. Germline CDR1 reads SQVTM; CDR2 reads ANQGSEA. The CDR3 DNA reads TGCAGCGTGGGGACCATCGGGGATACGCAGTATTTT. Amino acids: CSVGTIGDTQYF.

This clonotype showed up just a few times. The chain carries TRBV27 and TRBJ2-7, with D perhaps matching TRBD2 (5 bases). The germline V gene has CDR1 MNHEY and CDR2 SMNVEV (reference sequence). The CDR3 is 13 residues long. V was shortened by 7 bases and J by 2 bases, with 12 bases between the two germline ends. The CDR3 nucleotides read TGTGCCAGCAAACCGGGATTCCCCTACGAGCAGTACTTC. Translated, it gives CASKPGFPYEQYF.

In this sample, this clonotype turned up many times. The V call is TRBV29-1, the J call TRBJ1-2; D is ambiguous. Looked up from germline, CDR1 is SQVTM and CDR2 is ANQGSEA. The CDR3 runs 13 residues. Trimming stripped 4 bases from V and 2 bases from J, with 11 bases between. CDR3 protein: CSVGEAFNYGYTF. The CDR3 DNA reads TGCAGCGTTGGCGAAGCCTTCAACTATGGCTACACCTTC.

There are a few counts of this clonotype. The chain uses TRBV19 and TRBJ2-7; weak D call: TRBD2 (5 bases). Per the germline V gene, CDR1 is LNHDA and CDR2 is SQIVND (reference sequence). Trimming shortened V by 6 bases and J by 0 bases, and 18 bases separated the two germline ends. The CDR3 sequence is 16 residues long. This CDR3 is CASSERGQVSSYEQYF. DNA of the CDR3: TGTGCCAGTAGCGAACGAGGGCAGGTGAGCTCCTACGAGCAGTACTTC.

This clonotype was seen a handful of times. This chain connects TRBV27 to TRBJ1-3, with a tentative D call TRBD1 (6 bases). V was clipped by 6 bases and J by 2 bases, with 20 bases between them. The CDR3 covers 17 residues. CDR1 is MNHEY, CDR2 SMNVEV, per germline (reference sequence). CDR3 protein: CASSLYGTNRAGNTIYF. CDR3 DNA sequence: TGTGCCAGCAGCCTCTATGGGACTAACAGGGCTGGAAACACCATATATTTT.

This clonotype showed up just a few times. This chain joins TRBV28 and TRBJ2-3, with 12 bases fitting TRBD2. This CDR3 comprises 16 residues. The V segment lost 6 bases and the J segment 4 bases; nucleotides outside the gene matches: 8. CDR1 MDHEN and CDR2 SYDVKM come from the germline V gene. In nucleotides, the CDR3 is TGTGCCAGCAGCTTAAGACTAGCGGGAGCGGCAGATACGCAGTATTTT. Its protein product is CASSLRLAGAADTQYF.

There are a few counts of this clonotype. The rearrangement joins TRBV5-1 to TRBJ1-6, with D perhaps TRBD1 (5 bases). CDR1 and CDR2 from the germline V gene are SGHRS and YFSETQ. This CDR3 region has 14 residues. V was trimmed by 4 bases and J by 9 bases, leaving 14 bases between them. CDR3 loop: CASSPDGGGSPLHF. The CDR3 DNA follows: TGCGCCAGCAGCCCGGATGGGGGGGGTTCACCCCTCCACTTT.

The rearrangement uses TRBV6-5 and TRBJ2-5; D uncertain. The V end was cut by 4 bases, the J end by 8 bases, with 14 bases between. Per the germline V gene, CDR1 is MNHEY and CDR2 is SVGAGI. The CDR3 loop spans 13 amino acids. The CDR3 is CASSCPELETQYF. CDR3 DNA sequence: TGTGCCAGCAGTTGTCCTGAATTGGAAACCCAGTACTTC.

The sample holds a few counts of this clonotype. The J gene is TRBJ2-2, the V gene TRBV30, with 8 nucleotides matching TRBD2. From germline, CDR1 is GTSNPN and CDR2 SVGIG (reference sequence). CDR3 length equals 15 residues. The junction had 8 bases not matched to a gene; V was cut back by 4 bases and J by 4 bases. The CDR3 sequence: CAWTGRAFSTGELFF. The CDR3 DNA follows: TGTGCCTGGACCGGGAGGGCCTTCTCCACCGGGGAGCTGTTTTTT.

This clonotype was counted only a few times. V gene TRBV6-1 combines with J gene TRBJ2-7; 8 bases are a match to TRBD1. Germline V gene data show CDR1 as MNHNS and CDR2 as SASEGT. CDR3 length: 14 residues. V trimming: 8 bases; J trimming: 0 bases; junction bases outside the gene matches: 6. CDR3 in DNA: TGTGCCAGCGTAACAGGGGGTTACTCCTACGAGCAGTACTTC. This encodes CASVTGGYSYEQYF.

This clonotype was seen just once. The chain combines TRBV7-9 with TRBJ1-3, with TRBD1 as a possible D gene (5 bases). V lost 5 bases and J lost 5, with 13 bases in between. From germline, CDR1 is SEHNR and CDR2 FQNEAQ (reference sequence). This CDR3 region has 14 residues. CDR3 sequence reads: CASSLGTTRNTIYF. The CDR3 DNA is TGTGCCAGCAGCCTAGGGACTACCAGAAACACCATATATTTT.